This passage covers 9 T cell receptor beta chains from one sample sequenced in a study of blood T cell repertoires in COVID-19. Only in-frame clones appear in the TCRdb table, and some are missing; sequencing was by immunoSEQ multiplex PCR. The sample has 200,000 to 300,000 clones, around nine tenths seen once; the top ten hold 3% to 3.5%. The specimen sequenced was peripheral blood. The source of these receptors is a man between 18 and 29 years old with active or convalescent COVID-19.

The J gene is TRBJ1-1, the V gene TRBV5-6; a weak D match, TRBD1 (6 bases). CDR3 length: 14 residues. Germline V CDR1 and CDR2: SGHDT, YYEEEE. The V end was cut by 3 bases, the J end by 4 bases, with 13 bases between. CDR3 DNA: TGTGCCAGCAGCTCGTTACAGGGATTCACTGAAGCTTTCTTT. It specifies CASSSLQGFTEAFF.

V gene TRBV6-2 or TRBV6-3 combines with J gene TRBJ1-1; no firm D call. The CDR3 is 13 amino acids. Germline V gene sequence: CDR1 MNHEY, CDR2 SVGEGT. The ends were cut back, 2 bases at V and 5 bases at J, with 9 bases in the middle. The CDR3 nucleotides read TGTGCCAGCAGTTACATTGAGGGTACTGAAGCTTTCTTT. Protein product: CASSYIEGTEAFF.

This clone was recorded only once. In nucleotides, the CDR3 is TGTGCCACCAGCAGAGAAACAAGCCCCAACTTCCGGCGGTCGTACACCTTC. Translated, it gives CATSRETSPNFRRSYTF. This chain connects TRBV15 to TRBJ1-2; D gene unclear. Trimming cost V 0 bases and J 11 bases, with 25 bases left between them. The CDR3 is made up of 17 amino acids. The germline V gene has CDR1 LNHNV and CDR2 YYDKDF (reference sequence).

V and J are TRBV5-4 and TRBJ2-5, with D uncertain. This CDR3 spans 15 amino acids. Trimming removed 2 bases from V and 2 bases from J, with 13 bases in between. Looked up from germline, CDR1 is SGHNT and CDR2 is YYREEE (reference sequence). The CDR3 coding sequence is TGTGCCAGCAGCTTAAGCCAAAACTTTCAAGAGACCCAGTACTTC. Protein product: CASSLSQNFQETQYF.

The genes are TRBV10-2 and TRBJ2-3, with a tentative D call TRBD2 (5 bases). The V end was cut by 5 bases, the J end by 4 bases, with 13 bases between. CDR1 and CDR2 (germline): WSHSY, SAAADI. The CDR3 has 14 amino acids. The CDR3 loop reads CASSFGELADTQYF. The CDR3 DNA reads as TGCGCCAGCAGTTTCGGGGAACTGGCAGATACGCAGTATTTT.

CDR3 residues: CASSHLAVDNEQFF. The CDR3 DNA follows: TGTGCCAGCAGCCACTTAGCGGTAGACAATGAGCAGTTCTTC. The gene calls are TRBV3-1 (or the pseudogene TRBV3-2) and TRBJ2-1, with D maybe TRBD2 (6 bases). Germline CDR1 and CDR2: LGHDT and YNNKEL (reference sequence). The V end was cut by 3 bases, the J end by 5 bases, with 11 bases between. This CDR3 has 14 residues.

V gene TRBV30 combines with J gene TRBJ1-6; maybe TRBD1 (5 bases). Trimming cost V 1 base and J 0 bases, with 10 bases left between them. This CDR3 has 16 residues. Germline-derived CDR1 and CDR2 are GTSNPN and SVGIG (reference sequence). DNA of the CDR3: TGTGCCTGGAGTGGGCAGGGAAGCTCCTATAATTCACCCCTCCACTTT. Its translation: CAWSGQGSSYNSPLHF. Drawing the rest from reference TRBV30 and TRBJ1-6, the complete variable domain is SQTIHQWPATLVQPVGSPLSLECTVEGTSNPNLYWYRQAAGRGLQLLFYSVGIGQISSEVPQNLSASRPQDRQFILSSKKLLLSDSGFYLCAWSGQGSSYNSPLHFGNGTRLTVT.

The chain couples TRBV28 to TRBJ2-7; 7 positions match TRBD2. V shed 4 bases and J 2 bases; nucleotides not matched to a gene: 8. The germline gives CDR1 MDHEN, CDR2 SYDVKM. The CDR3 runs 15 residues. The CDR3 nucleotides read TGTGCCAGCAGTTCCTTTCCGGGACTAACCTACGAGCAGTACTTC. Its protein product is CASSSFPGLTYEQYF.

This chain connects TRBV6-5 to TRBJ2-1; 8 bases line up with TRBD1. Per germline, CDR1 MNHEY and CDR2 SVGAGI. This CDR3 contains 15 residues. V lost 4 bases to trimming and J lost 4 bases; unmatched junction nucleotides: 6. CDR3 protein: CASSWTGLGYNEQFF. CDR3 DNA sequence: TGTGCCAGCAGTTGGACAGGGCTGGGATACAATGAGCAGTTCTTC.